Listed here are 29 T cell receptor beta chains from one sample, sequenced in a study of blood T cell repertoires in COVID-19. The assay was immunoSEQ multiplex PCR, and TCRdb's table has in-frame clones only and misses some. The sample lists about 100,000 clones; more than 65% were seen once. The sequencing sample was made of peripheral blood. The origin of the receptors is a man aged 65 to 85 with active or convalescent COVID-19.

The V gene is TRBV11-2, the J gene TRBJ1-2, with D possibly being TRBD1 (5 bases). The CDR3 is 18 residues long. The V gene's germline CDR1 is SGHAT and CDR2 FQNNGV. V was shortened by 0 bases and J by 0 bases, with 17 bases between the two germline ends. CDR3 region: CASSLDQYRPLANYGYTF. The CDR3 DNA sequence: TGTGCCAGCAGCTTAGATCAGTACAGGCCCTTAGCTAACTATGGCTACACCTTC.

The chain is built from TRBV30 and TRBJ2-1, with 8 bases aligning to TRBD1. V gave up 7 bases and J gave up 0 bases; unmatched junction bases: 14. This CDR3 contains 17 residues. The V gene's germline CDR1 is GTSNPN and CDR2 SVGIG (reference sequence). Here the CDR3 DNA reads TGTGCCTTCGACAGGGGAATTGCACGTGGCTCCTACAATGAGCAGTTCTTC. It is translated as CAFDRGIARGSYNEQFF.

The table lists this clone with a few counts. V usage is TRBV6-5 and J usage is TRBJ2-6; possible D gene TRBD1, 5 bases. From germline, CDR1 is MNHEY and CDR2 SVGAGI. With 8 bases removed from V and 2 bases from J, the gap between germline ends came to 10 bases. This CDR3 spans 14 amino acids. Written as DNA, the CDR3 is TGTGCCAGCTCCAGGGCGCCTGGGGCCAACGTCCTGACTTTC. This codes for CASSRAPGANVLTF.

The CDR3: CAWSPGVNSPLHF. DNA for the CDR3: TGTGCCTGGAGTCCAGGGGTGAATTCACCCCTCCACTTT. The chain employs TRBV30 and TRBJ1-6, with D perhaps matching TRBD1 (6 bases). The CDR3 extends over 13 amino acids. Per the germline V gene, CDR1 is GTSNPN and CDR2 is SVGIG (reference sequence). The ends were cut back, 2 bases at V and 7 bases at J, with 9 bases in the middle.

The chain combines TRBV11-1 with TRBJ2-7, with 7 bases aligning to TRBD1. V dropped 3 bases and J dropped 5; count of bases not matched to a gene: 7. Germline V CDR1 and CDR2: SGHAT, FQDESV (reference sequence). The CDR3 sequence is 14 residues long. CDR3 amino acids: CASSFDEGGDEQYF. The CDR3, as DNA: TGTGCCAGCAGCTTTGACGAAGGGGGCGACGAGCAGTACTTC. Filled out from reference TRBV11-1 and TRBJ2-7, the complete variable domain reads EAEVAQSPRYKITEKSQAVAFWCDPISGHATLYWYRQILGQGPELLVQFQDESVVDDSQLPKDRFSAERLKGVDSTLKIQPAELGDSAMYLCASSFDEGGDEQYFGPGTRLTVT.

The CDR3: CASSSGLAGASTDTQYF. The CDR3, as DNA: TGTGCCAGCAGTTCGGGTCTAGCGGGGGCTAGCACAGATACGCAGTATTTT. The chain recombines TRBV6-2 or TRBV6-3 with TRBJ2-3, with 10 bases lining up with TRBD2. The germline V gene encodes CDR1 MNHEY and CDR2 SVGEGT. The CDR3 totals 17 residues. With 4 bases clipped from V and 0 bases from J, the junction kept 7 bases outside the gene matches.

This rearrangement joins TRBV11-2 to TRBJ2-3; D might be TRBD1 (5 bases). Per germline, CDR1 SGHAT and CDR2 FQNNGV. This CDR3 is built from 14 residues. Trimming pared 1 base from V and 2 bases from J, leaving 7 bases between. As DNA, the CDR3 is TGTGCCAGCAGCTTAGGACAGTCCACAGATACGCAGTATTTT. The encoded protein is CASSLGQSTDTQYF.

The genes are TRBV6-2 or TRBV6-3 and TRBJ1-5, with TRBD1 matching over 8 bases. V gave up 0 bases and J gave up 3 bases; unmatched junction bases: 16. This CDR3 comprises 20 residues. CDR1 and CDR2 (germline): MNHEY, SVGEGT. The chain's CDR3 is CASSYSYTGTGTMDNQPQHF. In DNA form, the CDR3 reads TGTGCCAGCAGTTACTCGTATACCGGGACAGGTACGATGGACAATCAGCCCCAGCATTTT.

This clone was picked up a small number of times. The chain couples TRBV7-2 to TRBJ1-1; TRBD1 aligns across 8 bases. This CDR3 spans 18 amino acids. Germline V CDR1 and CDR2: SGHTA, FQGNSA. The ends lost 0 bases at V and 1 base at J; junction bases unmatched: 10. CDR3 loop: CASSLASFRTGWNTEAFF. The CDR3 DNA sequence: TGTGCCAGCAGCTTAGCGAGTTTCCGGACAGGGTGGAACACTGAAGCTTTCTTT.

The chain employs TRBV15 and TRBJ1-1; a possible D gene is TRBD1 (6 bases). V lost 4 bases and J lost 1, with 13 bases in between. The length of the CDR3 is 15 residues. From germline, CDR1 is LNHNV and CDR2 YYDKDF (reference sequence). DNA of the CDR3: TGTGCCACCAGCAAACGACAGGACCCGAACACTGAAGCTTTCTTT. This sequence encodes CATSKRQDPNTEAFF.

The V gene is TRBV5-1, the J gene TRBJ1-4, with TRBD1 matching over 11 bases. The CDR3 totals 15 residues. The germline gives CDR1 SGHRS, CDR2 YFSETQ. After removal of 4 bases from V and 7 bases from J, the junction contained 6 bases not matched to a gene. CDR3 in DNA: TGCGCCAGCAGCCCAGGACAGGGGGCTGCTGAAAAACTGTTTTTT. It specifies CASSPGQGAAEKLFF. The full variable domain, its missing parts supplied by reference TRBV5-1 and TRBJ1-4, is KAGVTQTPRYLIKTRGQQVTLSCSPISGHRSVSWYQQTPGQGLQFLFEYFSETQRNKGNFPGRFSGRQFSNSRSEMNVSTLELGDSALYLCASSPGQGAAEKLFFGSGTQLSVL.

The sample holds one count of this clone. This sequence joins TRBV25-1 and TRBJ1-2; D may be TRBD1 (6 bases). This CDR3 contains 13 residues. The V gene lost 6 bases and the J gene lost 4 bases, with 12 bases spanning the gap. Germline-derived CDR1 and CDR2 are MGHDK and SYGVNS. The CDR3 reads CASRPGHLYGYTF. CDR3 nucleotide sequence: TGTGCCAGCAGGCCGGGACACCTCTATGGCTACACCTTC.

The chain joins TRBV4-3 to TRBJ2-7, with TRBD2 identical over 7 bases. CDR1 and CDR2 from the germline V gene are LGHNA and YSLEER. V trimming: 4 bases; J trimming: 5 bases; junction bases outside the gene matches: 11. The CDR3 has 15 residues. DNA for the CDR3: TGCGCCAGCAGCCCTTCTGGGAGGGGAGGCCACGAGCAGTACTTC. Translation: CASSPSGRGGHEQYF.

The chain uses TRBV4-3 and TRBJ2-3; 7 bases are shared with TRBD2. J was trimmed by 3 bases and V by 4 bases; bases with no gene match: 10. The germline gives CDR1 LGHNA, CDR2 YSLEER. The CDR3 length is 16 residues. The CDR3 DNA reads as TGCGCCAGCAGCCCACGCGGGACTACGGAGACAGATACGCAGTATTTT. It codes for CASSPRGTTETDTQYF.

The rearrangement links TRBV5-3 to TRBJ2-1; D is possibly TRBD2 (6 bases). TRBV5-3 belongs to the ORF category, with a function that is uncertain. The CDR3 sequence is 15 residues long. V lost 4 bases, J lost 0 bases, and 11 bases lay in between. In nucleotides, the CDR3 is TGTGCCAGAAGCCCCGGGGGAAGCTCCTACAATGAGCAGTTCTTC. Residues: CARSPGGSSYNEQFF.

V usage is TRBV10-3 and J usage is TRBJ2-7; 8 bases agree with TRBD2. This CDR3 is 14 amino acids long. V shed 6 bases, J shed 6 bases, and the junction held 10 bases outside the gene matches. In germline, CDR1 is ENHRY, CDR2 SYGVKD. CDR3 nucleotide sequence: TGTGCCATCAGCCTTACTAGCGGCCATGGCGAGCAGTACTTC. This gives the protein CAISLTSGHGEQYF.

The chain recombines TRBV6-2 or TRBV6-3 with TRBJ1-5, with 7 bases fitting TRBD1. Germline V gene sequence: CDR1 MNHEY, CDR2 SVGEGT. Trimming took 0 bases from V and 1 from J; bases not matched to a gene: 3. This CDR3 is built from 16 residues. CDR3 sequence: CASSYSDRWSNQPQHF. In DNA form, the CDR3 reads TGTGCCAGCAGTTACTCGGACAGGTGGAGCAATCAGCCCCAGCATTTT.

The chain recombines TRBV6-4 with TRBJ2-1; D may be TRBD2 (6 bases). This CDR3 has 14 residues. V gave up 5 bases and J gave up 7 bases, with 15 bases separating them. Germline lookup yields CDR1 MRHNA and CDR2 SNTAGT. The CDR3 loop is CASSRAPGGNEQFF. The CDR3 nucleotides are TGTGCCAGCAGTCGCGCCCCTGGGGGGAATGAGCAGTTCTTC.

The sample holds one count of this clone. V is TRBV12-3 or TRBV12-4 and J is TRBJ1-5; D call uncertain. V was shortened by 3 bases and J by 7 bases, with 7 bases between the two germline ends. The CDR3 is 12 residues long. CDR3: CASSLTGQPQHF. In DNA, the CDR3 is TGTGCCAGCAGTTTGACCGGGCAGCCCCAGCATTTT.

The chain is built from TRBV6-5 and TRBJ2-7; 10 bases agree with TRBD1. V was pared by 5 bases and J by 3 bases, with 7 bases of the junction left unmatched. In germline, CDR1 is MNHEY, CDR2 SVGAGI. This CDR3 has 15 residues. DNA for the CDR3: TGTGCCAGCAGTCTAACCCGGACAGGGGGCTACGAGCAGTACTTC. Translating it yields CASSLTRTGGYEQYF.

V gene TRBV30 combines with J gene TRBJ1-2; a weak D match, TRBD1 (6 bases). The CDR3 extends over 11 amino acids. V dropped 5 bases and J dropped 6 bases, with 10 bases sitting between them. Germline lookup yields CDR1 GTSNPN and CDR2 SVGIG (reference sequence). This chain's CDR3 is CAWLTGNGYTF. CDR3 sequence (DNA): TGTGCCTGGCTTACAGGGAATGGCTACACCTTC.

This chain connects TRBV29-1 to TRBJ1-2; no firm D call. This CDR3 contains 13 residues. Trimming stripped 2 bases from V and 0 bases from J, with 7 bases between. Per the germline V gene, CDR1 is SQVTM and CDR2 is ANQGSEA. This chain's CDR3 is CSVETPANYGYTF. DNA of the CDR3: TGCAGCGTTGAAACACCCGCTAACTATGGCTACACCTTC.

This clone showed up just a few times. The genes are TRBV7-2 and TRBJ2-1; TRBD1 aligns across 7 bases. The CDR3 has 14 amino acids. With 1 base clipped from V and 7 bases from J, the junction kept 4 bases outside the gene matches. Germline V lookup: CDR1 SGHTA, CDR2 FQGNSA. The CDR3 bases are TGTGCCAGCAGCTTAGAGGGACAGCGTAATGAGCAGTTCTTC. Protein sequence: CASSLEGQRNEQFF.

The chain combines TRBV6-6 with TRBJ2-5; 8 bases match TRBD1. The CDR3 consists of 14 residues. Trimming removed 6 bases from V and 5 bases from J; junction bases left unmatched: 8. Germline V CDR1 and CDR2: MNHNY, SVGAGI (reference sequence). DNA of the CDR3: TGTGCCAGCAGAGGACAGGGAAGGGTGGAGACCCAGTACTTC. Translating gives CASRGQGRVETQYF.

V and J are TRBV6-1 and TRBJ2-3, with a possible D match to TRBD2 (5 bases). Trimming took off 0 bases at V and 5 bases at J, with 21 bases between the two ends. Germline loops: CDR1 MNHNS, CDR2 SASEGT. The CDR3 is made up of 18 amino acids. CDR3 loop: CASSEAMLRGSVKDTQYF. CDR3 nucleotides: TGTGCCAGCAGTGAAGCCATGCTGCGAGGGTCGGTAAAAGATACGCAGTATTTT.

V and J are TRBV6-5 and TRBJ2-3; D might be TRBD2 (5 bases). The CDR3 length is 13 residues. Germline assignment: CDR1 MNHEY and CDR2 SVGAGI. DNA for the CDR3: TGTGCAGCGGAGCTCTGGGGCACAGATACGCAGTATTTT. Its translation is CAAELWGTDTQYF.

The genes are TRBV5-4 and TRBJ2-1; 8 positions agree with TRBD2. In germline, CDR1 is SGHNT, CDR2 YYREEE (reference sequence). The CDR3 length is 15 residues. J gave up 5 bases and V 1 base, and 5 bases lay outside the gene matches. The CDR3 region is CASSLFTSGNNEQFF. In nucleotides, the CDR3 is TGTGCCAGCAGCTTGTTCACTAGCGGAAACAATGAGCAGTTCTTC. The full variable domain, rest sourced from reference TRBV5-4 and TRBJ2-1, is ETGVTQSPTHLIKTRGQQVTLRCSSQSGHNTVSWYQQALGQGPQFIFQYYREEENGRGNFPPRFSGLQFPNYSSELNVNALELDDSALYLCASSLFTSGNNEQFFGPGTRLTVL.

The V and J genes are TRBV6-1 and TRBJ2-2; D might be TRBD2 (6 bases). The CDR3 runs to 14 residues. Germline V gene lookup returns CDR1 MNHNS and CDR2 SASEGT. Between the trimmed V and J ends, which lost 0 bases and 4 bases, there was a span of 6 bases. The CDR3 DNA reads TGTGCCAGCAGTGAAGCGGGGGGCACCGGGGAGCTGTTTTTT. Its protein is CASSEAGGTGELFF.

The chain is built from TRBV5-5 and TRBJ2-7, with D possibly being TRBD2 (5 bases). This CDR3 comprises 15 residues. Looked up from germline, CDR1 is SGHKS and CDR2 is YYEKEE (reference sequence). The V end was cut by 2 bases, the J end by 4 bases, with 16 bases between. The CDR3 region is CASSFLDSVGYEQYF. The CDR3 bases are TGTGCCAGCAGCTTCCTGGACTCTGTTGGGTACGAGCAGTACTTC.